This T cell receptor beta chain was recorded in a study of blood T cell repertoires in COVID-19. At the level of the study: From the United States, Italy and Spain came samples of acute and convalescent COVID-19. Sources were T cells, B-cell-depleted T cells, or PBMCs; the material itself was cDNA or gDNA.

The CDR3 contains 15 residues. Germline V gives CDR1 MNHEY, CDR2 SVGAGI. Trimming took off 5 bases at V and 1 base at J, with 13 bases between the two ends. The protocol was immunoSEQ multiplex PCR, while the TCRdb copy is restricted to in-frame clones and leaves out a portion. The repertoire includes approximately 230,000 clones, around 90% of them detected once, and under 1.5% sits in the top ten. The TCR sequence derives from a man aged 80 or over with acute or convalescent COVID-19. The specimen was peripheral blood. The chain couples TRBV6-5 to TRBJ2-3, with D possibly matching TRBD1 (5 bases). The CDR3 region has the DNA TGTGCCAGCAGTAAACGGACCAGGGGCACAGATACGCAGTATTTT. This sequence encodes CASSKRTRGTDTQYF.